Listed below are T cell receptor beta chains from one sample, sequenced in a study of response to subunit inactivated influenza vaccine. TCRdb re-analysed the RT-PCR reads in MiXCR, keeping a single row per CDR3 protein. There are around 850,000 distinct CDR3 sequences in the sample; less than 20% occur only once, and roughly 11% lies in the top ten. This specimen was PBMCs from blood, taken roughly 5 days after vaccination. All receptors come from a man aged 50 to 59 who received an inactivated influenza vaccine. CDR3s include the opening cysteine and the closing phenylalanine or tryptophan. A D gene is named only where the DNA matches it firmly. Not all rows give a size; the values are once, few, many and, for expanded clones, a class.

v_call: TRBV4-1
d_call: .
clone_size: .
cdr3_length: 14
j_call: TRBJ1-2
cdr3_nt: TGCGCCAGCAGCCAAGCGAAACTTAACTATGGCTACACCTTC
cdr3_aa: CASSQAKLNYGYTF

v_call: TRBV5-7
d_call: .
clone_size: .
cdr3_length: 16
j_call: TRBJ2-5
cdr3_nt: TGTGCCAGCAGCCCTTGGAGGGGGCAAAGGCGGGAGACCCAGTACTTC
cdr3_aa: CASSPWRGQRRETQYF

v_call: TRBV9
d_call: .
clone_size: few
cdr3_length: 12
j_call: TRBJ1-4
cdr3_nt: TGTGCCAGCAGCGGGGGGGGCGAAAAACTGTTTTTT
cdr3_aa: CASSGGGEKLFF

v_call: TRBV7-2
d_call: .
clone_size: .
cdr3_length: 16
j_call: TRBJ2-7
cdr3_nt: TGTGCCAGCAGTAGTGGACTACAGGCTAACTCCTACGAGCAGTACTTC
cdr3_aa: CASSSGLQANSYEQYF

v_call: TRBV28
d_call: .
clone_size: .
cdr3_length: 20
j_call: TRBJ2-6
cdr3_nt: TGTGCCAGCAGCATGAAGTTACCGGGGCTATCAGGCTCTGGGGCCAACGTCCTGACTTTC
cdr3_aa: CASSMKLPGLSGSGANVLTF

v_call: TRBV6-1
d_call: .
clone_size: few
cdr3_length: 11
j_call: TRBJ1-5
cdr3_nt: TGTGCCAGCAGTGAAGTCCAGCCCCAGCATTTT
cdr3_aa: CASSEVQPQHF

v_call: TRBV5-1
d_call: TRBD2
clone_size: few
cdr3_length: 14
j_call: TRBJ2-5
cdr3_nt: TGCGCCAGCACCCTCAGCGGGAGCCAAGAGACCCAGTACTTC
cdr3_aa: CASTLSGSQETQYF

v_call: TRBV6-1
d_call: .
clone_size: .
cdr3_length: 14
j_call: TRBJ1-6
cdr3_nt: TGTGCCAGCAGTGACAGGGTCGATAATTCACCCCTCCACTTT
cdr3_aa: CASSDRVDNSPLHF

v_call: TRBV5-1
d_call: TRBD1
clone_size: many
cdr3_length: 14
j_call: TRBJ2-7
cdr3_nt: TGCGCCAGCAGCTTGGAGGGACAGGGGGGGGAGCAGTACTTC
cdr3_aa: CASSLEGQGGEQYF

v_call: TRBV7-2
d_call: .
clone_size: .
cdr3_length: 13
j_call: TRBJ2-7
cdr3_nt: TGTGCCAGCAGCCCCGTCCGCTCCTACGAGCAGTACTTC
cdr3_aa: CASSPVRSYEQYF

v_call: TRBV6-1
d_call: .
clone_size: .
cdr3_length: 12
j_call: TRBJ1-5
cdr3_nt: TGTGCCAGCAGTGAAGCTAAGAAGCCACAGCATTTT
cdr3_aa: CASSEAKKPQHF

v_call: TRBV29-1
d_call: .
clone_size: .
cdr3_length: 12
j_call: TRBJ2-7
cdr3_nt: TGCAGCGTTGTGTTGGTCTCCTACGAGCAGTACTTC
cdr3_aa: CSVVLVSYEQYF

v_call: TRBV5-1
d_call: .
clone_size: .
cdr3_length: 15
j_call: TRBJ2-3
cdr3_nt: TGCGCCAGCAGTAGGGGGACTTTCGGCACAGATACGCAGTATTTT
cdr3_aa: CASSRGTFGTDTQYF

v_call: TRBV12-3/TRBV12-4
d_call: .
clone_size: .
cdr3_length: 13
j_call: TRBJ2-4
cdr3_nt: TGTGCCAGCCAGCCGGGGGCCAAAAACATTCAGTACTTC
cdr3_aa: CASQPGAKNIQYF

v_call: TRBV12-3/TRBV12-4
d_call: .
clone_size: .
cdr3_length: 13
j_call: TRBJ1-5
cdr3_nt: TGTGCCAGCAGTTTGTCGACCCGGCAGCCCCAGCATTTT
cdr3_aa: CASSLSTRQPQHF

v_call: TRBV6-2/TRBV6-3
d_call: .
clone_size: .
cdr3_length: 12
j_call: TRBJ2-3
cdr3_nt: TGTGCCATCCTAGGGAAAGGAGATACGCAGTATTTT
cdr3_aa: CAILGKGDTQYF

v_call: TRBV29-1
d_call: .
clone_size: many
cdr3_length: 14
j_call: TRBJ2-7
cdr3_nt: TGCAGCGTTGAAGGGCGGTCACCTCGGGACGAGCAGTACTTC
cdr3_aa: CSVEGRSPRDEQYF

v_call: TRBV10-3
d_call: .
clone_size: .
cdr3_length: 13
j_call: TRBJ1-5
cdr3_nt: TGTGCCATCAGTGTTGAGTTCGGTCAGCCCCAGCATTTT
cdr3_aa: CAISVEFGQPQHF

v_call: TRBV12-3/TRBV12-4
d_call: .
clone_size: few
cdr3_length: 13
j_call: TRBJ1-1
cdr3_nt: TGTGCCAGCGCCTCGAGAATGAACACTGAAGCTTTCTTT
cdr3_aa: CASASRMNTEAFF

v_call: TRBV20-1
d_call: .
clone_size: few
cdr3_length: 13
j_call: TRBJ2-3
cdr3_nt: TGCAGTGCTAGAGGGGCAGCCCGAGATACGCAGTATTTT
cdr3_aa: CSARGAARDTQYF

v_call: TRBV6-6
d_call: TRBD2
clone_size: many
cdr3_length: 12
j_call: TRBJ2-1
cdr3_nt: TGTGCCAGCGGACTAGCGGATAATGAGCAGTTCTTC
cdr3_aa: CASGLADNEQFF

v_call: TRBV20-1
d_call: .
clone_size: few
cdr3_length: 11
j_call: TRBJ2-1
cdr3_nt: TGCAGTGCTTTAAGGGACAATGAGCAGTTCTTC
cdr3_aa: CSALRDNEQFF

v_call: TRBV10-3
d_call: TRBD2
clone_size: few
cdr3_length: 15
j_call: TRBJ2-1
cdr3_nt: TGTGCCATCGGGGAGCGGGGGACGAAAGGGGGTGAGCAGTTCTTC
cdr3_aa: CAIGERGTKGGEQFF

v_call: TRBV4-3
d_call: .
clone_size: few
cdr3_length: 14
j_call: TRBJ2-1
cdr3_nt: TGCGCCAGCAGCCAAGAGCGGTTTTACAATGAGCAGTTCTTC
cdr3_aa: CASSQERFYNEQFF

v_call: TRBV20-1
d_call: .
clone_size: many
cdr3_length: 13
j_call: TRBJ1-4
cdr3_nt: TGCAGTGTGCCGGCCCCGGGGGGAGAAAAACTGTTTTTT
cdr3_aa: CSVPAPGGEKLFF

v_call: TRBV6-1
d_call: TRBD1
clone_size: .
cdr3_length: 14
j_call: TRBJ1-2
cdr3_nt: TGTGCCAGCGTAACGGGCCAGGGGGCGCCTGGCTACACCTTC
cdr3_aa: CASVTGQGAPGYTF

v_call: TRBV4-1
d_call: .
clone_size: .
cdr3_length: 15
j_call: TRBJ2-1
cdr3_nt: TGCGCCAGCAGCCACTCAGGGACGGGAAACAATGAGCAGTTCTTC
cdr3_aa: CASSHSGTGNNEQFF

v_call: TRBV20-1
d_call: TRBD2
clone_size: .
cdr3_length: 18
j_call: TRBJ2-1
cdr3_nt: TGCAGTGCTAGAGATAGGAGCGGGAGGGGTAGGTCCTACAATGAGCAGTTCTTC
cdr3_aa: CSARDRSGRGRSYNEQFF

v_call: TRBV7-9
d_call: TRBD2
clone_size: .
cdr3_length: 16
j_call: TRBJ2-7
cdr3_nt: TGTGCCAGCAGCTCACCCAGCGGGAGGGCCCTCTACGAGCAGTACTTC
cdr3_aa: CASSSPSGRALYEQYF

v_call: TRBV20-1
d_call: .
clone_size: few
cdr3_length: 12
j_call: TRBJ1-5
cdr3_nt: TGCAGTGCCACGGACGGAGATCAGCCCCAGCATTTT
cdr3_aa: CSATDGDQPQHF

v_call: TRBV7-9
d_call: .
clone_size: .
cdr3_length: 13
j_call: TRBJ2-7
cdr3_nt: TGTGCCAGCACCAACGAACTTATAAACGAGCAGTACTTC
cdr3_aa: CASTNELINEQYF

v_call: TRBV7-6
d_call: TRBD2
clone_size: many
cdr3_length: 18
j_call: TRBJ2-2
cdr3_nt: TGTGCCAGCAGCCTAACCGGGACTAGCGGGGGGTTCACCGGGGAGCTGTTTTTT
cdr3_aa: CASSLTGTSGGFTGELFF

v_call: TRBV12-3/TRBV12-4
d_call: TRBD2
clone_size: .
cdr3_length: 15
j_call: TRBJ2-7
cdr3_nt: TGTGCCAGCAGTTCAGGCGGGGGGCTTCCTTACGAGCAGTACTTC
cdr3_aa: CASSSGGGLPYEQYF

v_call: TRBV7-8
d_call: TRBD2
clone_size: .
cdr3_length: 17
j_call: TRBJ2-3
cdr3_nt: TGTGCCAGCAGCTTATTACTAGCGGGGGACGGCACAGATACGCAGTATTTT
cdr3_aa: CASSLLLAGDGTDTQYF

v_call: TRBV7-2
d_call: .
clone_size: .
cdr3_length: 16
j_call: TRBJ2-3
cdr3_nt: TGTGCCAGCAGCTCGACCGGGACTTTAGTGTCAGATACGCAGTATTTT
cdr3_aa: CASSSTGTLVSDTQYF

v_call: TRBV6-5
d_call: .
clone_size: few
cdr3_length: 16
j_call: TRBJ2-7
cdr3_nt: TGTGCCAGCAGTTACTCAGGGGCGGTCGGTTCCTACGAGCAGTACTTC
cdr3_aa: CASSYSGAVGSYEQYF

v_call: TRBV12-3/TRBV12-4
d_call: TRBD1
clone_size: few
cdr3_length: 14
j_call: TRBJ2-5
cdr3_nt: TGTGCCAGCAGACCCGGGGACAGTCAAGAGACCCAGTACTTC
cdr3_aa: CASRPGDSQETQYF

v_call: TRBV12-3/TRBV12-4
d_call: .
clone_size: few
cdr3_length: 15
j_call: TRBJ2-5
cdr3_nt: TGTGCCAGCAGTTTCGTGACGGACGGGAAAGAGACCCAGTACTTC
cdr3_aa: CASSFVTDGKETQYF

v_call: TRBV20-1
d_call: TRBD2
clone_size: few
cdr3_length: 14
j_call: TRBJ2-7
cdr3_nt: TGCAGTGCTAGTACCGGGACTACCCTTGGGGAGCAGTACTTC
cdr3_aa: CSASTGTTLGEQYF

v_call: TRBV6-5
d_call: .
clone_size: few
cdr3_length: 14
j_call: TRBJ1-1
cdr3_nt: TGTGCCAGCAGTTCCTCCGGGACTAACACTGAAGCTTTCTTT
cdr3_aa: CASSSSGTNTEAFF

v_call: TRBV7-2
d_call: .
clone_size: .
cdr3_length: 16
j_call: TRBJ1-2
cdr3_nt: TGTGCCAGCAGCTTAGAGGGGACCGGGGGGAAGTATGGCTACACCTTC
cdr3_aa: CASSLEGTGGKYGYTF

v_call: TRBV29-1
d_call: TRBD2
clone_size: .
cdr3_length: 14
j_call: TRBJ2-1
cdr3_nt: TGCAGCGCTGGAGGGCTAGCGGGGATAAATGAGCAGTTCTTC
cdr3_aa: CSAGGLAGINEQFF

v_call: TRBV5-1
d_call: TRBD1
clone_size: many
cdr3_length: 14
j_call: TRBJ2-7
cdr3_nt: TGCGCCAGCAGTTCAACGGGACAGGCCTACGAGCAGTACTTC
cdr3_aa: CASSSTGQAYEQYF

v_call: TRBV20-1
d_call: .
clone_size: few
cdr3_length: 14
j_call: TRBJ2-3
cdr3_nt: TGCAGTGCTAGATGGGGAGCTAGCACAGATACGCAGTATTTT
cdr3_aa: CSARWGASTDTQYF

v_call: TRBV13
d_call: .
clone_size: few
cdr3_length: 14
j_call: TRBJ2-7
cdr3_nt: TGTGCCAGCAGCACCTCTGGACACCAGTACGAGCAGTACTTC
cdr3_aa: CASSTSGHQYEQYF

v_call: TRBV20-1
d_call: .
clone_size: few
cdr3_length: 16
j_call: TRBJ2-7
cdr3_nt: TGCAGTGCTAGAGATCTCACGGGAAAGAGCTCCTACGAGCAGTACTTC
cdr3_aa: CSARDLTGKSSYEQYF

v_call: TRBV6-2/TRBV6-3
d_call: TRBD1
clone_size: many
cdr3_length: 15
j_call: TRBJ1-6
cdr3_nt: TGTGCCAGCAGTTCAAGGGACAGTTGGGATTCACCCCTCCACTTT
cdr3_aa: CASSSRDSWDSPLHF

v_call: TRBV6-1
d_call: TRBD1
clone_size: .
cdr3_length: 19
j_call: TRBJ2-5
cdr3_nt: TGTGCCAGCAGCCCCGTTCGTCCCGGGACAGGGACCTTCCAAGAGACCCAGTACTTC
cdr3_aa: CASSPVRPGTGTFQETQYF

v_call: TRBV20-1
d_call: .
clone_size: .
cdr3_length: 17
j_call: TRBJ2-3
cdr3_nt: TGCAGTGCTAGAGATCAGGATGACACTTCCCCGGCAGATACGCAGTATTTT
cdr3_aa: CSARDQDDTSPADTQYF

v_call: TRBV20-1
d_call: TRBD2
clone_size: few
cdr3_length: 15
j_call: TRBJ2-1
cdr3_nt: TGCAGTGCTACCGACTCCGGGACTAGTTACAATGAGCAGTTCTTC
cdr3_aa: CSATDSGTSYNEQFF

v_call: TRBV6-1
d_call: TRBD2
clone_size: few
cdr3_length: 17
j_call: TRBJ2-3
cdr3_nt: TGTGCCAGCAGTCAACTAGCGGGAGGGGGCGGCACAGATACGCAGTATTTT
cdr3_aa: CASSQLAGGGGTDTQYF

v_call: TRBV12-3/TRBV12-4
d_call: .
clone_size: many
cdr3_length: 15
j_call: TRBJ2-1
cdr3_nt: TGTGCCAGCAGTTTATTGGGGGGCTCCTACAATGAGCAGTTCTTC
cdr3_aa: CASSLLGGSYNEQFF

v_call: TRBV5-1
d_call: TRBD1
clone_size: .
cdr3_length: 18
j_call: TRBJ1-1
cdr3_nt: TGCGCCAGCAGGGGGGGCCGGGACAGGGTAATCATGAACACTGAAGCTTTCTTT
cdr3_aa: CASRGGRDRVIMNTEAFF

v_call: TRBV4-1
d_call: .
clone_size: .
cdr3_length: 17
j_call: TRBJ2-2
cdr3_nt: TGCGCCAGCAGCCAAGAATCGACTAGATTCGCCCTCGGGGAGCTGTTTTTT
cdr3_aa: CASSQESTRFALGELFF

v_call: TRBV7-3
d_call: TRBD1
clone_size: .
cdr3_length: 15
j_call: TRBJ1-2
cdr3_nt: TGTGCCAGCAGCGCACCGGGACAGGGTAACTATGGCTACACCTTC
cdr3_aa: CASSAPGQGNYGYTF

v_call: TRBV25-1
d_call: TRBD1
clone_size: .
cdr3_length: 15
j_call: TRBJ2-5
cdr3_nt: TGTGCCAGCAGTAGAACAGGGGTGGGCCAAGAGACCCAGTACTTC
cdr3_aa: CASSRTGVGQETQYF

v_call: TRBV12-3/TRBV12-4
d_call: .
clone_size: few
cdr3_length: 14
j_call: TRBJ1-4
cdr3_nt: TGTGCCAGCACCTTGGGCAATAGTAATGAAAAACTGTTTTTT
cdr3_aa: CASTLGNSNEKLFF